This T cell receptor beta chain originates from a study of vaccination effects on CD4 cells after COVID-19. The overall study: Relative to the second dose, post-vaccine samples were obtained a median of 72 days later. Each culture well received about 1.8 million PBMC. These cells were then cultured in IMDM with 8.5 to 10 IU/ml IL-2 and roughly 10 ug/ml peptides.

In germline, CDR1 is MNHEY, CDR2 SVGAGI. V was trimmed by 7 bases and J by 6 bases, leaving 22 bases between them. The CDR3 loop spans 15 amino acids. Sequenced by immunoSEQ multiplex PCR; TCRdb stores in-frame clones only, minus some. The table shows 40,000 or so clones, with around 70% occurring only once. The culture ran for nine to eleven days, and then CD4+ T cells were isolated. Two doses of BNT162b2 or mRNA-1273 vaccine were administered to participants. Among the vaccine recipients, none had a prior SARS-CoV-2 infection, and nucleocapsid antibodies were negative. Days 3 and 7 saw half the medium replaced with IL-2 medium. As regards this clone: Its matching antigen is unknown.

The chain recombines TRBV6-5 with TRBJ2-7; D gene ambiguous. The receptor comes from a human donor who received a COVID-19 vaccine. The sample was CD4+ T cells from PBMCs cultured without peptide, taken after COVID-19 vaccination. This CDR3 is CASMPRSTLAVEQYF. For the CDR3, the DNA is TGTGCCAGCATGCCTAGATCAACCCTGGCGGTCGAGCAGTACTTC.